This T cell receptor (beta chain) was documented in a study of shared clonotypes between healthy human individuals. Findings and caveats of the study: Naive subsets, compared against memory subsets, generally had larger estimated richness values.

There were only Caucasian adults among the donors, and all lived in Nashville, Tennessee. The material for each subset, its genomic DNA, was split evenly across several immunoSEQ plates. Only in-frame clones appear in the TCRdb table, and some are missing; sequencing was by immunoSEQ multiplex PCR. The profile shows 2 million to 3 million clones, roughly 93% of them singletons. This CDR3 spans 13 amino acids. V lost 3 bases and J 8 bases, leaving 11 bases between the germline ends. The germline CDR1 and CDR2 sequences are KGHSH and LQKENI. Of note for this clone: The antigen remains undetermined.

The clonotype comes from a man younger than 35 in good health. Some clones in this sample may be carry-over from other donors' samples. Material: naive CD4+ T cells from PBMCs. The subset here: CD45RA+ positively selected. This sequence joins TRBV18 and TRBJ2-1; D unclear. The DNA of the CDR3 is TGTGCCAGCTCACCGGAAGTGGGTGATGAGCAGTTCTTC. This encodes CASSPEVGDEQFF.